This T cell receptor (beta chain) was retrieved from a study of blood T cells in healthy people across ages. About 9.9 milliliters of peripheral blood were drawn from each donor. Extracted total RNA amounted to at least 5.5 micrograms for each sample. This CDR3 contains 14 residues. Losses at the gene ends were 6 bases for V and 5 bases for J; bases not matched to a gene: 8. From germline, CDR1 is SNHLY and CDR2 FYNNEI. Together with a sample-barcoded 5' primer, a J-beta primer mix was included in a second PCR lasting about 6 to 11 cycles. MiXCR, run by TCRdb on the 5' RACE reads, gives a single entry per CDR3 protein. The sample shows 750,000 to 950,000 distinct CDR3 sequences, roughly 25% of them seen only once. These data also featured in a second study, about T cells of mothers and their children. From that report: Donors comprised three healthy Caucasian mothers plus their six children. With unrelated pairs as the comparison, related mother-child pairs had a slightly higher overlap that was not significant.

The sample taken for sequencing was blood. The V gene is TRBV2, the J gene TRBJ2-7; TRBD1 agrees at 9 bases. The sequence derives from a boy aged 10-17 years in good health. The CDR3 nucleotides are TGTGCCAGCAGAGCCGGGACAGGGTACCACGAGCAGTACTTC. Its protein is CASRAGTGYHEQYF.